This TCR beta chain was identified in a study of shared clonotypes between healthy human individuals. Across the study: Per donor, three plates held CD4 naive cells, three held CD4 memory, two held CD8 naive and one held CD8 memory.

It was 150 to 200 ng DNA, 33,000 or so T cell genomes, that sorted-subset replicate PCRs used. The data were produced by immunoSEQ multiplex PCR, yet TCRdb's version contains in-frame clones alone and is incomplete. The table has around 600,000 clones, about 98% seen once. The length of the CDR3 is 13 residues. Germline CDR1 is MNHEY and CDR2 is SVGAGI. The V and J ends lost 5 bases and 7 bases, in that order; junction bases with no gene match: 4. Terminally differentiated effector memory CD45RA+ cells were excluded by CCR7 positive selection of CD45RO-negative cells. In regard to this clone: What it binds is unknown.

Findings and limits, study-wide: Large sequencing depth failed to make sorted-subset sequencing complete, rarefaction showed. Generation probability values for non-shared clonotypes were lower than those for clonotypes shared by all four donors.

Sequenced input: naive CD8+ T cells sorted from blood. The origin of this receptor is a young man in good health. The V and J genes are TRBV6-5 and TRBJ2-1; 8 bases agree with TRBD1. The CDR3 sequence: CASSRGQANEQFF. CDR3 DNA sequence: TGTGCCAGCAGTCGGGGACAGGCGAATGAGCAGTTCTTC.